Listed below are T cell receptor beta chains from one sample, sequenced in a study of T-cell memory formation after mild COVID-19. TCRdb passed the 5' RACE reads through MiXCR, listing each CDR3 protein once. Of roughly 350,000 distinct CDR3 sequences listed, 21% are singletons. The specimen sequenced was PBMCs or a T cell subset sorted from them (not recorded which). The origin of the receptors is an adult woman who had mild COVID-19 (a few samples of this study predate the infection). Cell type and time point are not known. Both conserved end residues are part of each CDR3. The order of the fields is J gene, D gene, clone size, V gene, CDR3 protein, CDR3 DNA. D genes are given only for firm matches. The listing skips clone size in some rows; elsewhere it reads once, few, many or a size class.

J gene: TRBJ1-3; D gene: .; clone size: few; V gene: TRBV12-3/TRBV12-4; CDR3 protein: CASSSTGWATIYF; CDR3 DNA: TGTGCCAGCAGTTCAACAGGGTGGGCCACCATATATTTT
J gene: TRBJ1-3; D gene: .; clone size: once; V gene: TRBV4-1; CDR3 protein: CASSQGRRPGNTIYF; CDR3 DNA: TGCGCCAGCAGCCAGGGCAGGCGCCCTGGAAACACCATATATTTT
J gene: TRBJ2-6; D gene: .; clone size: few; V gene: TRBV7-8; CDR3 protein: CASSYTSDSTVPSGANVLTF; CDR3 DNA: TGTGCCAGCAGCTATACCTCGGACAGCACCGTGCCCTCTGGGGCCAACGTCCTGACTTTC
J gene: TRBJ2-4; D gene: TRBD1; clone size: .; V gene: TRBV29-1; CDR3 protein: CSVGFGQGPGKNIQYF; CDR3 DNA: TGCAGCGTTGGATTCGGACAGGGGCCCGGCAAAAACATTCAGTACTTC
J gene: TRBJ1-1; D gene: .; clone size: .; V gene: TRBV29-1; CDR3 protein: CSAQDSGAFF; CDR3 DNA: TGCAGCGCCCAGGACAGTGGAGCTTTCTTT
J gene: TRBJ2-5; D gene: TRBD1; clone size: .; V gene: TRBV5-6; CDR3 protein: CASSLLSGGKETQYF; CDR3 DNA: TGTGCCAGCAGCTTGCTGTCAGGGGGCAAAGAGACCCAGTACTTC
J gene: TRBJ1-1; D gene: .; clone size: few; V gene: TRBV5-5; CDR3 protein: CASSSRGGGTEAFF; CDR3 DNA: TGTGCCAGCAGCTCCCGCGGGGGAGGGACTGAAGCTTTCTTT
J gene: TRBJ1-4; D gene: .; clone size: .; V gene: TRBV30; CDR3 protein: CAWTEGGRKKLFF; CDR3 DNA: TGTGCCTGGACCGAGGGGGGCCGGAAAAAACTGTTTTTT
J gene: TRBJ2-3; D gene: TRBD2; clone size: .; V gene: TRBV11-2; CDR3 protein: CASSSWTSRGSTDTQYF; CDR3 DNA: TGTGCCAGCAGCTCCTGGACTAGTCGCGGGAGCACAGATACGCAGTATTTT
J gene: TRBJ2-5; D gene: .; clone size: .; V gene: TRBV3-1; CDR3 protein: CASSQVLVVQETQYF; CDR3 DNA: TGTGCCAGCAGCCAAGTACTAGTCGTCCAAGAGACCCAGTACTTC
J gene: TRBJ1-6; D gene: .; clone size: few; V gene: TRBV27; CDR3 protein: CASSLRLNTPLHF; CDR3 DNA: TGTGCCAGCAGTTTGCGTCTCAATACACCCCTCCACTTT
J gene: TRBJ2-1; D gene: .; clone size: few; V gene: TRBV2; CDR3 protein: CASCLTGGPNEQFF; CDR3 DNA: TGTGCCAGCTGTTTAACGGGGGGCCCCAATGAGCAGTTCTTC
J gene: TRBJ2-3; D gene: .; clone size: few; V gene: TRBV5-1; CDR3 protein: CASQTSTDTQYF; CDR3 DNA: TGCGCCAGCCAGACTAGCACAGATACGCAGTATTTT
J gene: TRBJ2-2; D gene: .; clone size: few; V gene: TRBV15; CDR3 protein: CATSRVLGVTGELFF; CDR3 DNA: TGTGCCACCAGCAGAGTTCTGGGGGTCACCGGGGAGCTGTTTTTT
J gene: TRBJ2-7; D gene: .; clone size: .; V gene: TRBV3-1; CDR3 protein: CASSTGLTYEQYF; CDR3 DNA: TGTGCCAGCAGCACAGGACTGACCTACGAGCAGTACTTC
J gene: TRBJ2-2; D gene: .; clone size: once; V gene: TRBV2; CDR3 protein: CATKGVLHNGELFF; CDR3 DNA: TGTGCCACCAAAGGGGTACTGCACAACGGGGAGCTGTTTTTT
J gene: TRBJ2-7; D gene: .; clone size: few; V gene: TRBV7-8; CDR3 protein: CASSLVMGGTYEQYF; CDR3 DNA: TGTGCCAGCAGCTTAGTGATGGGGGGAACCTACGAGCAGTACTTC
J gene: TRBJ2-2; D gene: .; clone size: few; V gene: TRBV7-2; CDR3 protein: CASSSQGGVTGELFF; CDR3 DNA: TGTGCCAGCAGCTCCCAGGGGGGGGTGACCGGGGAGCTGTTTTTT
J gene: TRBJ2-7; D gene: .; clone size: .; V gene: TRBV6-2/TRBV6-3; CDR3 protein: CASSYSKSGQSYEQYF; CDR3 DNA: TGTGCCAGCAGTTACTCGAAGTCGGGCCAATCCTACGAGCAGTACTTC
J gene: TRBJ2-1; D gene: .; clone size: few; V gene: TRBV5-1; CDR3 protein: CASSLAANSYNEQFF; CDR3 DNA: TGCGCCAGCAGCTTGGCGGCGAACTCCTACAATGAGCAGTTCTTC
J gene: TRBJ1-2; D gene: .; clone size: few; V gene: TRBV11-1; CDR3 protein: CASSAKGGSVVSGYTF; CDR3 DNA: TGTGCCAGCAGCGCGAAAGGAGGGTCCGTTGTAAGTGGCTACACCTTC
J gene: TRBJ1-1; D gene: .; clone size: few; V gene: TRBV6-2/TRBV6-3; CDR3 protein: CASGRGMNTEAFF; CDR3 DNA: TGTGCCAGCGGCCGGGGGATGAACACTGAAGCTTTCTTT
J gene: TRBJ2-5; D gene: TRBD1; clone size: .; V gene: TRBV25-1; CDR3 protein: CASSDPGGAETQYF; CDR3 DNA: TGTGCCAGCAGTGACCCAGGGGGCGCAGAGACCCAGTACTTC
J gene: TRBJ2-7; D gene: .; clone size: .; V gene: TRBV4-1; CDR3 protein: CASSQDGFSYEQYF; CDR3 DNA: TGCGCCAGCAGCCAAGACGGATTTTCCTACGAGCAGTACTTC
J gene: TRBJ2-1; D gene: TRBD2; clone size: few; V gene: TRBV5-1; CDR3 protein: CASSSVTSGSPREQFF; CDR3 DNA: TGCGCCAGCAGCTCTGTGACTAGCGGGTCACCACGGGAGCAGTTCTTC
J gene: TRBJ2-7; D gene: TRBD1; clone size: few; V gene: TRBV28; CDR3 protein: CASSGLLQGNYEQYF; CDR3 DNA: TGTGCCAGCAGCGGATTGCTACAGGGGAACTACGAGCAGTACTTC
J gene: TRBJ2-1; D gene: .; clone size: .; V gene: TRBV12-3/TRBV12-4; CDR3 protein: CASSLAWGSSYNEQFF; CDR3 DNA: TGTGCCAGCAGCCTCGCCTGGGGTAGCTCCTACAATGAGCAGTTCTTC
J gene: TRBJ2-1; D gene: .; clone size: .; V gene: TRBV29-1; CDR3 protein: CSVEGGPAPYNEQFF; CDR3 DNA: TGCAGCGTTGAAGGCGGGCCTGCTCCCTACAATGAGCAGTTCTTC
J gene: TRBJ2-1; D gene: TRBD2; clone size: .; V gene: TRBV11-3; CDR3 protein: CASSPDHPGLAGTAYNEQFF; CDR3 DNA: TGTGCCAGCAGCCCTGACCACCCGGGACTAGCGGGGACCGCCTACAATGAGCAGTTCTTC
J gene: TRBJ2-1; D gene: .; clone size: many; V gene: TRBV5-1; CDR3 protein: CASSLTTNEQFF; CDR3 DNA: TGCGCCAGCAGCCTTACAACTAATGAGCAGTTCTTC
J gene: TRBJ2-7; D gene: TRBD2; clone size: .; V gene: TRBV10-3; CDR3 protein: CAISGGLAGVIYEQYF; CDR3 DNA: TGTGCCATCAGTGGGGGGCTAGCGGGAGTGATTTACGAGCAGTACTTC
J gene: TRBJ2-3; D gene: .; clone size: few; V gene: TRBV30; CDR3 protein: CACLRADTQYF; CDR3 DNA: TGTGCCTGCCTAAGGGCGGATACGCAGTATTTT
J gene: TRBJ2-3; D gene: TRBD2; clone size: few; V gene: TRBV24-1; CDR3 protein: CATSARRLADSDTQYF; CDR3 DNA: TGTGCCACCAGTGCCCGAAGGCTAGCGGACTCAGATACGCAGTATTTT
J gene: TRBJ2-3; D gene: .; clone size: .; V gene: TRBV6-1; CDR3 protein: CASSVDGVRTDTQYF; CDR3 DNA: TGTGCCAGCAGTGTGGATGGGGTTCGCACAGATACGCAGTATTTT
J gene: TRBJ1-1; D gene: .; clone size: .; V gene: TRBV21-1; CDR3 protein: CASSKVVKRRPSGNTEAFF; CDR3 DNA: TGTGCCAGCAGCAAAGTAGTTAAAAGGAGGCCTAGTGGTAACACTGAAGCTTTCTTT
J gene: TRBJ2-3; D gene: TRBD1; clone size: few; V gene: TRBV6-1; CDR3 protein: CASSDYRGSSTDTQYF; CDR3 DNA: TGTGCCAGCAGTGACTACAGGGGATCTAGCACAGATACGCAGTATTTT
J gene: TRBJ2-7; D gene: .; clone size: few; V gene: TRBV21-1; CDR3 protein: CASSNRLAGPYEQYF; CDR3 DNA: TGTGCCAGCAGCAATCGACTAGCGGGACCTTACGAGCAGTACTTC
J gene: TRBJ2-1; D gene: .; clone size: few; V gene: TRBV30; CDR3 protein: CAYSGLPLYNEQFF; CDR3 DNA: TGTGCCTATTCGGGACTCCCGCTTTACAATGAGCAGTTCTTC
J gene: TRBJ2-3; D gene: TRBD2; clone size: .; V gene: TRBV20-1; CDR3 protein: CSASMGGRTQYF; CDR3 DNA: TGCAGTGCTAGTATGGGGGGGAGAACGCAGTATTTT
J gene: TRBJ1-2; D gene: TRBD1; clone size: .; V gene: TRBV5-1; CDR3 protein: CASSLVGDSYGYTF; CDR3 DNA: TGCGCCAGCAGCTTGGTAGGGGACAGCTATGGCTACACCTTC
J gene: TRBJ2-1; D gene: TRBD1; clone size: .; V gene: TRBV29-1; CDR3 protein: CSVEEPEGQGDFDEQFF; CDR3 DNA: TGCAGCGTTGAAGAACCGGAGGGACAGGGGGATTTCGATGAGCAGTTCTTC
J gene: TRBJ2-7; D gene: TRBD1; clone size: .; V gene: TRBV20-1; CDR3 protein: CSAPGQGVLEQYF; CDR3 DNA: TGCAGTGCACCGGGACAGGGTGTTCTCGAGCAGTACTTC
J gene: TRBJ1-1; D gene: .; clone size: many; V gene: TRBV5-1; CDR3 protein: CASSSGRVNTEAFF; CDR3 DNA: TGCGCCAGCAGCTCGGGACGGGTGAACACTGAAGCTTTCTTT
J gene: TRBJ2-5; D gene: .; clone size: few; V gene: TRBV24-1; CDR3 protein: CATSVGGNQETQYF; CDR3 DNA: TGTGCCACCAGTGTTGGGGGGAATCAAGAGACCCAGTACTTC
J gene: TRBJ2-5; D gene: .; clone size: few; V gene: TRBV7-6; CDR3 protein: CASTFGPQETQYF; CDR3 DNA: TGTGCCAGCACCTTCGGACCCCAAGAGACCCAGTACTTC
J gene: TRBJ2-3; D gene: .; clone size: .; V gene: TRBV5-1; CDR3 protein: CASSLETSTDTQYF; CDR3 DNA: TGCGCCAGCAGCTTGGAGACAAGCACAGATACGCAGTATTTT
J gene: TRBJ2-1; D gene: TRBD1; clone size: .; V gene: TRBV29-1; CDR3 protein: CSVCRDRSYNEQFF; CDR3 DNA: TGCAGCGTGTGCCGGGACAGAAGCTACAATGAGCAGTTCTTC
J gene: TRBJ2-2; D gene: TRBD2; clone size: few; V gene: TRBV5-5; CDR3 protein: CASSPRTSGETGELFF; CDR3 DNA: TGTGCCAGCAGCCCGCGGACTAGCGGGGAAACCGGGGAGCTGTTTTTT
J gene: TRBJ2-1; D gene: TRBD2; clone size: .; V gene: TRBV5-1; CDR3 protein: CATRTNPNSGGAGPRYNEQFF; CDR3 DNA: TGCGCCACCCGGACAAACCCAAATTCCGGGGGGGCCGGTCCCCGTTACAATGAGCAGTTCTTC
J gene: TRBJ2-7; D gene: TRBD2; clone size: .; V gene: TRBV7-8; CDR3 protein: CASSFITPSGRAGVEQYF; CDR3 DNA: TGTGCCAGCAGCTTCATTACCCCATCCGGGAGGGCCGGAGTCGAGCAGTACTTC
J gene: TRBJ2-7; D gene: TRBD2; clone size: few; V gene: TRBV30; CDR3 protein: CAWNPPLGVAGSTYEQYF; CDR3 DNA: TGTGCCTGGAACCCCCCTCTCGGGGTAGCGGGTTCTACCTACGAGCAGTACTTC
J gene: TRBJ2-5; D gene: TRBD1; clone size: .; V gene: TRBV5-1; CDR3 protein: CASSPPTGKTQYF; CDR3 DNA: TGCGCCAGCAGCCCTCCGACAGGGAAGACCCAGTACTTC
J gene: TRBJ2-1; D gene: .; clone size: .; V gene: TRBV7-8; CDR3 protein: CASSLVEEHEQFF; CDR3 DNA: TGTGCCAGCAGCTTAGTAGAGGAACATGAGCAGTTCTTC
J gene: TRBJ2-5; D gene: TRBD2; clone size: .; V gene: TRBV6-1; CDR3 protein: CASNSGLAGSETQYF; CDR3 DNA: TGTGCCAGCAATTCGGGGCTAGCGGGTTCCGAGACCCAGTACTTC
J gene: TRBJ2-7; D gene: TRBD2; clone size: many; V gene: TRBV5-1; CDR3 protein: CASSLTSGGYEQYF; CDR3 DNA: TGCGCCAGCAGCTTGACTAGCGGGGGCTACGAGCAGTACTTC
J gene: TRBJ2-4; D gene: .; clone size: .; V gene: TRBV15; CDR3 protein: CATSRGLAKNIQYF; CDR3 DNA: TGTGCCACCAGCCGCGGGTTAGCCAAAAACATTCAGTACTTC
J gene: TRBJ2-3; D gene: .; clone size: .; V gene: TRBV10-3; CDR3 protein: CAISERTLTDTDTQYF; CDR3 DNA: TGTGCCATCAGTGAAAGGACGCTGACAGACACAGATACGCAGTATTTT